The clone carrying this T cell receptor beta chain was found a few times. Its target is not known. The sample contains more than one DNA sequence encoding this CDR3. All of the isolated RNA was reverse transcribed, so expressed TCRB transcripts were sequenced. The repertoire was sequenced with immunoSEQ multiplex PCR; TCRdb's copy has only in-frame clones and lacks some. The sample lists some 330,000 clones; over 10% were seen once. The data stem from a study of beta chain features in type 1 diabetes. Study-wide results and caveats: Significant though moderate, a shortening of TCRB CDR3s appeared in all four CD4+ subsets of Type 1 diabetes patients.

Sequenced material: naive CD4+ T cells from blood. The sequence was collected from a woman aged 18 to 35 with type 1 diabetes.

In nucleotides, the CDR3 is TGTGCCAGCAGTTACTCGGGGACTAGCACAGATACGCAGTATTTT. Translating gives CASSYSGTSTDTQYF. The rearrangement joins TRBV6-5 to TRBJ2-3, with D possibly TRBD2 on 6 matching bases. V was clipped by 0 bases and J by 0 bases, with 7 bases between them. This CDR3 contains 15 residues. Germline V lookup: CDR1 MNHEY, CDR2 SVGAGI.